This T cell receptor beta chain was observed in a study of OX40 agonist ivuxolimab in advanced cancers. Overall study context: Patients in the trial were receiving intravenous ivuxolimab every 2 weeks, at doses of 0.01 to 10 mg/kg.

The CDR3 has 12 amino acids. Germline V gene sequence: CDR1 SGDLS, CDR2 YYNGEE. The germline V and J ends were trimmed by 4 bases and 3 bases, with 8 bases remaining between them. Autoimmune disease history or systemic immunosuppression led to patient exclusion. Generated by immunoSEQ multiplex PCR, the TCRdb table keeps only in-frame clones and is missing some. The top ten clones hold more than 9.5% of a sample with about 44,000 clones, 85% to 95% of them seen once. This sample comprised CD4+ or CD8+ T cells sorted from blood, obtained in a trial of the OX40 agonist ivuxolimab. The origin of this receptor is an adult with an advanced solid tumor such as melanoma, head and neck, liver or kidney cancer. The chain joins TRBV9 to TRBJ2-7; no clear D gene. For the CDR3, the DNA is TGTGCCAGCAGCCCCACAGACTACGAGCAGTACTTC. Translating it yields CASSPTDYEQYF.